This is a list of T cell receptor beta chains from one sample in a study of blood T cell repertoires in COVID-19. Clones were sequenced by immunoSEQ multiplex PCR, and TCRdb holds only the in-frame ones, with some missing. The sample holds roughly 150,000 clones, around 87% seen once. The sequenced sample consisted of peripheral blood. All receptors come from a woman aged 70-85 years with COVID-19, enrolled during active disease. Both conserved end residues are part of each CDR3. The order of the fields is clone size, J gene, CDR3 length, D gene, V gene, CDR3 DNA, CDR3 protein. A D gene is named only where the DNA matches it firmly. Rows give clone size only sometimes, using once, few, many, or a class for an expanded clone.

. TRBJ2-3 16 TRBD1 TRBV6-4 TGTGCCAGCAGCTTATACGGACAGGGTAGCACAGATACGCAGTATTTT CASSLYGQGSTDTQYF
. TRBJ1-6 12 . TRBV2 TGTGCCAGCAGCCCAGGGAATTCACCCCTCCACTTT CASSPGNSPLHF
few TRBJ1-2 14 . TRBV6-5 TGTGCCAGCAATCCCTTCGGCGGAAACTATGGCTACACCTTC CASNPFGGNYGYTF
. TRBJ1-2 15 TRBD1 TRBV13 TGTGCCAGCAGCTCCCTCGGGACAGAAAGGAATGGCTACACCTTC CASSSLGTERNGYTF
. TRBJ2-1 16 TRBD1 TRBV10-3 TGTGCCATCAGTGGAGGGACAGGGGGCCCCCACAATGAGCAGTTCTTC CAISGGTGGPHNEQFF
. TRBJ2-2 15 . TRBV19 TGTGCCAGCTCGGCGGGTCGAACGAACACCGGGGAGCTGTTTTTT CASSAGRTNTGELFF
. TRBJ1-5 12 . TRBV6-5 TGTGCCAGCAGTTCCCCAGGTCAGCCCCAGCATTTT CASSSPGQPQHF
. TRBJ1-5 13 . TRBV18 TGTGCCAGCTCCGGAGGTCACGATCAGCCCCAGCATTTT CASSGGHDQPQHF
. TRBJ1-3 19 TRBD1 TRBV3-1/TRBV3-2 TGTGCCAGCAGCCAGGTCGTCCCGGGACAGGGAGGGTCCGGAAACACCATATATTTT CASSQVVPGQGGSGNTIYF
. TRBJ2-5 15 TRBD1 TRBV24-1 TGTGCCACCAGTGACCCACAGGGGGCGTGGGAGACCCAGTACTTC CATSDPQGAWETQYF
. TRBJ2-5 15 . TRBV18 TGTGCCAGCTCACCGGACAGAGCCTCCCAAGAGACCCAGTACTTC CASSPDRASQETQYF
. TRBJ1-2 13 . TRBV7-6 TGTGCCAGCAGCGCCCTACAGGGCTCTGGCTACACCTTC CASSALQGSGYTF
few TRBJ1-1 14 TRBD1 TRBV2 TGTGCCAGCATCCCGACAGGGACGGGGCCTGAAGCTTTCTTT CASIPTGTGPEAFF
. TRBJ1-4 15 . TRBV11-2 TGTGCCAGCAGCTTAGTGCTAGGGGCGGCTGAAAAACTGTTTTTT CASSLVLGAAEKLFF
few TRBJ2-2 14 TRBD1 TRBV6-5 TGTGCCAGAGACAGGGGCACGAACACCGGGGAGCTGTTTTTT CARDRGTNTGELFF
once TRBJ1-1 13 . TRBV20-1 TGCAGTGCTAGTGGCCAGTTGAACACTGAAGCTTTCTTT CSASGQLNTEAFF
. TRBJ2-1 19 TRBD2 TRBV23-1 TGCGCCAGCACCCCACCTCCGGGACTAGCGGGGGCCCCTGGGAATGAGCAGTTCTTC CASTPPPGLAGAPGNEQFF
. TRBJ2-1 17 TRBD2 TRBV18 TGTGCCAGCTCACCTCCGGCAGCGGGGGGGCAAGTGAGGGAGCAGTTCTTC CASSPPAAGGQVREQFF
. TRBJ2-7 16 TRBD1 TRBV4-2 TGTGCCAGCAGCCACGAGACAGGGGGTGGCCCATACGAGCAGTACTTC CASSHETGGGPYEQYF